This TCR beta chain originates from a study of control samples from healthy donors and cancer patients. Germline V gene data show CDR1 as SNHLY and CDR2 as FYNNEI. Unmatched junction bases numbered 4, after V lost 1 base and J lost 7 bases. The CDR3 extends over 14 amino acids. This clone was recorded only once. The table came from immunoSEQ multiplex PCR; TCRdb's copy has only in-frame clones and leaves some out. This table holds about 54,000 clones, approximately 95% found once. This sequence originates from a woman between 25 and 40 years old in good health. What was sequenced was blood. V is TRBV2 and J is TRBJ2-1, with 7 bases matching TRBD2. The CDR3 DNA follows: TGTGCCAGCAGTGAAGTGGGGGGGTGGAATGAGCAGTTCTTC. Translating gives CASSEVGGWNEQFF.